These 29 T cell receptor beta chains were all obtained from the same sample, sequenced in a study of T cells in Graves' hyperthyroidism and ophthalmopathy. Researchers took RNA transcripts and amplified the TCR beta CDR3 regions from them. The HTBI set primed first-round TCR CDR3 RT-PCR. TCRdb itself ran the multiplex PCR reads through MiXCR, one entry per CDR3 protein. This table has over 150,000 distinct CDR3 sequences, about 15% appearing once. Sequenced sample: blood. These receptors originate from a woman between 50 and 59 years old with Graves' hyperthyroidism.

This clonotype occurred a few times. The junction shows a germline mismatch at one end, possibly a read error. V is TRBV24-1 and J is TRBJ2-2; 15 nucleotides line up with TRBD2. CDR1 is KGHDR, CDR2 SFDVKD, per germline. This CDR3 has 17 residues. CDR3 region: CATSRGLAGGLAGELSF. The DNA of the CDR3 is TGTGCCACCAGTCGAGGACTAGCGGGAGGGCTTGCCGGGGAGCTGTCTTTT.

The chain joins TRBV5-6 to TRBJ2-7, with D tentatively TRBD1 (5 bases). Germline V lookup: CDR1 SGHDT, CDR2 YYEEEE. V lost 3 bases and J lost 0, with 13 bases in between. The CDR3 is 15 residues long. CDR3 sequence: CASSSPTAVSYEQYF. The CDR3, as DNA: TGTGCCAGCAGCTCCCCGACAGCTGTCTCCTACGAGCAGTACTTC.

About this clonotype: At one end, the junction sequence differs from germline, possibly due to a read error. The CDR3 bases are TGTGCCAGCGGTGAAACTAGCGGGAGGGCCACCGGGGAGCTGTTTTTT. Its protein is CASGETSGRATGELFF. V and J are TRBV2 and TRBJ2-2; 13 positions match TRBD2. Per the germline V gene, CDR1 is SNHLY and CDR2 is FYNNEI. CDR3 length: 16 amino acids.

Regarding this clonotype: It may be a read error: a sequence one base away is much more abundant. V gene TRBV20-1 combines with J gene TRBJ2-1; D may correspond to TRBD1 or TRBD2 (5 bases each). Germline CDR1 is DFQATT and CDR2 is SNEGSKA (reference sequence). This CDR3 is built from 11 residues. As DNA, the CDR3 is TGCGGTGCTGACCTGGGGGTCGAGCAGTTCTTC. It is translated as CGADLGVEQFF.

Concerning this clonotype: A clone one base away is much larger, so this may be a read error. The rearrangement links TRBV12-3 or TRBV12-4 to TRBJ2-4, with TRBD2 as a possible D gene (6 bases). The CDR3 runs to 13 residues. The CDR3 coding sequence is TGTGCCAGCAGTAAACTAGCAGAAAACACTCAGTACTTC. Amino acids: CASSKLAENTQYF.

This clonotype was counted at least ten times. The chain couples TRBV7-3 to TRBJ2-1; a weak D match, TRBD2 (6 bases). The length of the CDR3 is 18 residues. Deletions cut 9 bases from V and 3 bases from J, with 27 bases between. The germline gives CDR1 SGHTA, CDR2 FQGTGA. The DNA for the CDR3 is TGTGCCAGACTCTTCCTTTCGGACGGGACTCAGAACTACAATGAGCAGTTCTTC. Amino acid sequence: CARLFLSDGTQNYNEQFF.

The genes are TRBV6-1 and TRBJ2-7, with 10 nucleotides matching TRBD1. The CDR3 is made up of 13 amino acids. Trimming took 7 bases from V and 9 from J; bases not matched to a gene: 9. CDR1 is MNHNS, CDR2 SASEGT, per germline. The CDR3: CASTTGGNLVQYF. The CDR3 region has the DNA TGTGCCAGCACGACAGGGGGCAATTTGGTGCAGTACTTC.

The J gene is TRBJ1-1, the V gene TRBV5-5; D is unresolved. This CDR3 contains 16 residues. Germline lookup yields CDR1 SGHKS and CDR2 YYEKEE (reference sequence). The V and J ends lost 4 bases and 3 bases respectively, with 19 bases between them. CDR3 residues: CASSLGPPRLDTEAFF. In DNA form, the CDR3 reads TGTGCCAGCAGCCTCGGACCCCCGAGGCTGGACACTGAAGCTTTCTTT.

The V gene is TRBV27, the J gene TRBJ2-1, with 8 bases aligning to TRBD2. Trimming removed 5 bases from V and 2 bases from J; junction bases left unmatched: 11. The CDR3 covers 17 residues. The V gene's germline CDR1 is MNHEY and CDR2 SMNVEV (reference sequence). In nucleotides, the CDR3 is TGTGCCAGCAGTCCACTCTTACTAGCGGTAACCTACAATGAGCAGTTCTTC. It yields the protein CASSPLLLAVTYNEQFF.

The chain joins TRBV9 to TRBJ2-1, with 7 bases identical to TRBD2. This CDR3 has 15 amino acids. The germline V gene has CDR1 SGDLS and CDR2 YYNGEE. After removal of 2 bases from V and 6 bases from J, the junction contained 8 bases not matched to a gene. The CDR3 DNA sequence: TGTGCCAGCAGCGTTGGAGGGGCTAGCGGCAATGAGCAGTTCTTC. It translates to CASSVGGASGNEQFF.

CDR3 amino acids: CASTRGGNQPQHF. The CDR3 DNA reads TGTGCCAGCACCAGGGGTGGCAATCAGCCCCAGCATTTT. The chain combines TRBV6-1 with TRBJ1-5, with a possible D match to TRBD1 (6 bases). Trimming pared 7 bases from V and 2 bases from J, leaving 9 bases between. Germline V gene sequence: CDR1 MNHNS, CDR2 SASEGT. CDR3 size: 13 residues.

The rearrangement links TRBV29-1 to TRBJ1-5; TRBD1 matches 10 bases. This CDR3 has 15 amino acids. V lost 6 bases to trimming and J lost 0 bases; unmatched junction nucleotides: 5. Germline CDR1 and CDR2: SQVTM and ANQGSEA. CDR3 sequence reads: CSVGGTGDSNQPQHF. As DNA, the CDR3 is TGCAGCGTGGGGGGGACAGGGGATAGCAATCAGCCCCAGCATTTT.

The V and J genes are TRBV6-2 or TRBV6-3 and TRBJ1-2; possibly TRBD1 for D (5 bases). Trimming stripped 3 bases from V and 6 bases from J, with 20 bases between. Germline CDR1 reads MNHEY; CDR2 reads SVGEGT. CDR3 size: 16 residues. CDR3 nucleotides: TGTGCCAGCAGTTATGAGGCACCGGGGGGTTATCATGGCTACACCTTC. Translating gives CASSYEAPGGYHGYTF.

This clonotype appeared many times. The rearrangement links TRBV5-1 to TRBJ1-4; the D is unclear. This CDR3 has 15 residues. Germline lookup yields CDR1 SGHRS and CDR2 YFSETQ. V lost 0 bases, J lost 3 bases, and 9 bases lay in between. CDR3 sequence (DNA): TGCGCCAGCAGCTTGGATGGGAGGCCTAATGAAAAACTGTTTTTT. Encoded protein: CASSLDGRPNEKLFF. Complete variable domain (other parts from reference TRBV5-1 and TRBJ1-4): KAGVTQTPRYLIKTRGQQVTLSCSPISGHRSVSWYQQTPGQGLQFLFEYFSETQRNKGNFPGRFSGRQFSNSRSEMNVSTLELGDSALYLCASSLDGRPNEKLFFGSGTQLSVL.

This clonotype has ten or more counts. This chain connects TRBV5-8 to TRBJ2-5; a weak D match, TRBD2 (5 bases). Trimming pared 4 bases from V and 1 base from J, leaving 11 bases between. The CDR3 loop spans 14 amino acids. CDR1 is SGHTS, CDR2 YDEGEE, per germline. CDR3 in amino acids: CASSGRTVQETQYF. Here the CDR3 DNA reads TGTGCCAGCAGCGGTCGGACTGTCCAAGAGACCCAGTACTTC.

This clonotype occurred a few times. This sequence joins TRBV6-1 and TRBJ2-4; the D gene is possibly TRBD2 (5 bases). The CDR3 extends over 13 amino acids. The germline V gene has CDR1 MNHNS and CDR2 SASEGT. V lost 6 bases and J lost 8, with 14 bases in between. The CDR3: CASSPRNGDIQYF. The CDR3 DNA reads as TGTGCCAGCAGCCCTAGAAACGGGGACATTCAGTACTTC.

The gene calls are TRBV18 and TRBJ1-2, with unresolved D. The CDR3 has 13 amino acids. Trimming took 6 bases from V and 4 from J, leaving 12 bases between them. Germline CDR1 and CDR2: KGHSH and LQKENI. DNA for the CDR3: TGTGCCAGCTCGGATGACATGGTCTATGGCTACACCTTC. Amino acid sequence: CASSDDMVYGYTF.

This clonotype was observed at least ten times. The V call is TRBV7-6, the J call TRBJ2-3; 9 nucleotides agree with TRBD2. V shed 0 bases and J 1 base; nucleotides not matched to a gene: 11. Germline V gene lookup returns CDR1 SGHVS and CDR2 FNYEAQ. The CDR3 totals 19 residues. CDR3 DNA sequence: TGTGCCAGCAGCTTAGCGCGGAAAGGACTAGCGAAGGGCACAGATACGCAGTATTTT. Protein: CASSLARKGLAKGTDTQYF.

This clonotype was observed at least ten times. The rearrangement joins TRBV28 to TRBJ1-1; no clear D gene. Between the trimmed V and J ends, which lost 7 bases and 1 base, there was a span of 13 bases. The germline V gene encodes CDR1 MDHEN and CDR2 SYDVKM. The CDR3 runs to 14 residues. CDR3 nucleotide sequence: TGTGCCAGCATCACGGGCCCCTCGAACACTGAAGCTTTCTTT. Translated, it gives CASITGPSNTEAFF.

The chain links TRBV7-2 to TRBJ1-2, with TRBD1 identical over 7 bases. V dropped 6 bases and J dropped 7; count of bases not matched to a gene: 8. Germline CDR1 SGHTA, CDR2 FQGNSA. The CDR3 is 13 amino acids. The CDR3 DNA reads TGTGCCAGCAGTCCTCAGACAGGGAGTGGCTACACCTTC. Translating gives CASSPQTGSGYTF.

In this sample, this clonotype turned up once. The chain combines TRBV7-8 with TRBJ2-7, with D possibly matching TRBD1 (5 bases). Germline V lookup: CDR1 SGHVS, CDR2 FQNEAQ. The CDR3 runs 16 residues. V was pared by 0 bases and J by 1 base, with 13 bases between. The DNA of the CDR3 is TGTGCCAGCAGCTTAGCGGAGACTCCAGGGTCCTACGAGCAGTACTTC. Translated: CASSLAETPGSYEQYF.

This clonotype has more than one count but fewer than ten. V is TRBV20-1 and J is TRBJ2-7, with TRBD1 identical over 9 bases. V trimming: 6 bases; J trimming: 6 bases; junction bases outside the gene matches: 9. Germline assignment: CDR1 DFQATT and CDR2 SNEGSKA (reference sequence). The CDR3 has 13 amino acids. The DNA of the CDR3 is TGCAGTGCCCGGGTACAGGGGGCCAGCGAGCAGTACTTC. Protein sequence: CSARVQGASEQYF.

This clonotype was picked up many times. CDR3 bases: TGCAGTGCTAGAAAGGGCACGTGGGAGCAGTACTTC. Its translation: CSARKGTWEQYF. This rearrangement joins TRBV20-1 to TRBJ2-7; D unclear. The CDR3 sequence is 12 residues long. V gave up 2 bases and J gave up 7 bases, with 12 bases separating them. Germline V gene data show CDR1 as DFQATT and CDR2 as SNEGSKA (reference sequence).

Ten or more counts support this clonotype. The rearrangement joins TRBV3-1 to TRBJ1-1; 9 bases fit TRBD1. Germline CDR1 is LGHDT and CDR2 is YNNKEL (reference sequence). The CDR3 contains 14 residues. Trimming took 1 base from V and 10 from J; bases not matched to a gene: 7. In DNA, the CDR3 is TGTGCCAGCAGCCAAGTCCGACAGGGGGAGGGAGCTTTCTTT. Protein product: CASSQVRQGEGAFF.

This clonotype occurred many times. The chain joins TRBV7-2 to TRBJ2-3; 7 bases map to TRBD2. This CDR3 spans 15 amino acids. Germline trimming cut 5 bases from V and 0 bases from J; bases unmatched to any gene: 5. Germline assignment: CDR1 SGHTA and CDR2 FQGNSA. CDR3 nucleotides: TGTGCCAGCAGCCCCGCTAGCGGTAGCACAGATACGCAGTATTTT. Its translation is CASSPASGSTDTQYF.

This clonotype occurred a few times. The chain combines TRBV6-1 with TRBJ1-1, with D possibly matching TRBD1 (5 bases). Germline-derived CDR1 and CDR2 are MNHNS and SASEGT. The CDR3 extends over 13 amino acids. The ends were cut back, 4 bases at V and 5 bases at J, with 11 bases in the middle. DNA for the CDR3: TGTGCCAGCAGTGTGGCAGGGAGTACTGAAGCTTTCTTT. Translating it yields CASSVAGSTEAFF.

This clonotype was seen at least ten times. The V call is TRBV7-8, the J call TRBJ2-7; D uncertain. The CDR3 length is 15 residues. In germline, CDR1 is SGHVS, CDR2 FQNEAQ. The V end lost 5 bases, the J end lost 1 base, and 15 bases lay between the germline ends. CDR3 in amino acids: CASSASTLQSYEQYF. CDR3 bases: TGTGCCAGCAGCGCGTCTACCTTGCAATCCTACGAGCAGTACTTC.

The V call is TRBV28, the J call TRBJ1-2; D call uncertain. The CDR3 is made up of 13 amino acids. Germline CDR1 MDHEN, CDR2 SYDVKM. V was clipped by 5 bases and J by 4 bases, with 11 bases between them. Here the CDR3 DNA reads TGTGCCAGCAGTATGGGTCCCACCTATGGCTACACCTTC. It yields the protein CASSMGPTYGYTF.

This clonotype was seen at least ten times. V usage is TRBV27 and J usage is TRBJ1-4; maybe TRBD1 (5 bases). This CDR3 spans 14 amino acids. Germline V CDR1 and CDR2: MNHEY, SMNVEV (reference sequence). V gave up 4 bases and J gave up 8 bases, with 14 bases separating them. The chain's CDR3 is CASSSTAGSEKLFF. CDR3 DNA sequence: TGTGCCAGCAGTTCGACAGCAGGGTCGGAAAAACTGTTTTTT.